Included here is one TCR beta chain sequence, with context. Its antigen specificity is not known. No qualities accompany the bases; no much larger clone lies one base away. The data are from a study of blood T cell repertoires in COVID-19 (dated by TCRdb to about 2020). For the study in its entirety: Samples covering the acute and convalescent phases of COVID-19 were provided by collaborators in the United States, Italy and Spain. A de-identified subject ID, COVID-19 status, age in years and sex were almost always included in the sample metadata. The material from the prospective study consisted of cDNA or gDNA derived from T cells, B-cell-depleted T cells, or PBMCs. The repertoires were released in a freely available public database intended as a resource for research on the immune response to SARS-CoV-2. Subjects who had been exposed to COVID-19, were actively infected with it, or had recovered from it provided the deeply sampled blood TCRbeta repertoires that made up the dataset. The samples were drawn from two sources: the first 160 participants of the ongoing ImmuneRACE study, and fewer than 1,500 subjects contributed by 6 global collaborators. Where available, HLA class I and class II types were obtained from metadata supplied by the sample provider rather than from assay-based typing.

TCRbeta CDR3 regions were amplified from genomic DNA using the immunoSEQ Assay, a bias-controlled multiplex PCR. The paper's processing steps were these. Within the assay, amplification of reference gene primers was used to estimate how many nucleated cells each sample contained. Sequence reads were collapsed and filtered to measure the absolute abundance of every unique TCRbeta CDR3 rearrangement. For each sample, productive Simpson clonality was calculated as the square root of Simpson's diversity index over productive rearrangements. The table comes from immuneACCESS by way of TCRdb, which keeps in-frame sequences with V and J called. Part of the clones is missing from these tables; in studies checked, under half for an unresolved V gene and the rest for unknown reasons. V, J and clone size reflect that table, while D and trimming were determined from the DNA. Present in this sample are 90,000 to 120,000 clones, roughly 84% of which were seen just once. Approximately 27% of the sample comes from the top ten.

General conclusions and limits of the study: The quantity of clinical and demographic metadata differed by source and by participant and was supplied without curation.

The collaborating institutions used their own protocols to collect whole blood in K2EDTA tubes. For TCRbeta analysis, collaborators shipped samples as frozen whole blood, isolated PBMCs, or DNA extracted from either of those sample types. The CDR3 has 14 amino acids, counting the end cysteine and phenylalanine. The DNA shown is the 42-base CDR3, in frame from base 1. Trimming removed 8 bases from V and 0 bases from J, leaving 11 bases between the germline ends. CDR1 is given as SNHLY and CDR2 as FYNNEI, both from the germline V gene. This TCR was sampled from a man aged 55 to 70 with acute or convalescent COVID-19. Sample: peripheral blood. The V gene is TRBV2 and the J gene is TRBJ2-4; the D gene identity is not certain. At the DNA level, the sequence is TGTGCCAGCCGGGTGTTAGTAGCCAAAAACATTCAGTACTTC. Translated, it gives CASRVLVAKNIQYF.